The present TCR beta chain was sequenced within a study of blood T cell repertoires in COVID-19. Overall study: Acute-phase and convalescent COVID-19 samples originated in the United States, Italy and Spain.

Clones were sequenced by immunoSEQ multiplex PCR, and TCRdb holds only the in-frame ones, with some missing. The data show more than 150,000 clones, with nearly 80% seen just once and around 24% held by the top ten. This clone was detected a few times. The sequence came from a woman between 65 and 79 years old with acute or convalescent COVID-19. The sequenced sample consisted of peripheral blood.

In nucleotides, the CDR3 is TGTGCCAGTAGCCCGATAGGGACCGGGAGTTTTCCCCAGCATTTT. This gives the protein CASSPIGTGSFPQHF. This chain connects TRBV13 to TRBJ1-5; possible D gene TRBD1, 5 bases. The CDR3 covers 15 residues. The germline V gene has CDR1 PRHDT and CDR2 FYEKMQ (reference sequence). With 9 bases removed from V and 10 bases from J, the gap between germline ends came to 25 bases.